This entry concerns a single TCR beta chain. The sample belongs to a study of blood T cell repertoires in COVID-19. V was clipped by 4 bases and J by 2 bases; unmatched bases: 3. CDR1 is LGHDT, CDR2 YNNKEL, per germline (reference sequence). CDR3 size: 15 residues. Profiling relied on immunoSEQ multiplex PCR, and the TCRdb table lists in-frame clones only, not all of them. The sample lists about 120,000 clones; about four fifths were seen once. This clonotype was sampled from an elderly woman with acute or convalescent COVID-19. V usage is TRBV3-1 (or the pseudogene TRBV3-2) and J usage is TRBJ2-5; 11 nucleotides match TRBD2. Sequencing was done on a sample of peripheral blood. The CDR3 loop is CASSPGLAEQETQYF. Written as DNA, the CDR3 is TGTGCCAGCAGCCCGGGACTAGCGGAACAAGAGACCCAGTACTTC.